Below are 21 T cell receptor beta chains sequenced from a single sample in a study of early T cells in non-severe SARS-CoV-2 infection (dated by TCRdb to the early 2020s). Library method: 5' RACE. Sequenced using a NextSeq 500. TCRdb cleaned the public reads at Q25 with fastp, built clones with MiXCR and kept in-frame beta chains. Rows with one shared CDR3 protein collapse into an entry with the most common genes and DNA. The sample table records about 77,000 distinct CDR3 sequences; 9.5% to 15% of these occur just once. The ten top clones hold roughly 15% of the sample. The material was whole blood, obtained at baseline. The receptors were sampled from an adult who was a healthcare worker with PCR-confirmed SARS-CoV-2 infection or an uninfected control (not recorded which). The donor label of this sample is uncertain.

The rearrangement links TRBV12-3 or TRBV12-4 to TRBJ1-3, with D perhaps TRBD1 (5 bases). CDR3 length equals 12 residues. The V end lost 5 bases, the J end lost 4 bases, and 6 bases lay between the germline ends. The CDR3 spells CASSGGGNTIYF. CDR3 DNA sequence: TGTGCCAGCAGTGGGGGGGGAAACACCATATATTTT.

The DNA of the CDR3 is TGTGCCAGCAGAGAGAAGGGCACAGATACGCAGTATTTT. Translating it yields CASREKGTDTQYF. J is TRBJ2-3 and V is TRBV2; unclear D gene. Germline V gene lookup returns CDR1 SNHLY and CDR2 FYNNEI. Trimming removed 6 bases from V and 1 base from J, with 8 bases in between. The CDR3 is made up of 13 amino acids. Full variable domain (missing parts from reference TRBV2 and TRBJ2-3): EPEVTQTPSHQVTQMGQEVILRCVPISNHLYFYWYRQILGQKVEFLVSFYNNEISEKSEIFDDQFSVERPDGSNFTLKIRSTKLEDSAMYFCASREKGTDTQYFGPGTRLTVL.

This sequence joins TRBV11-2 and TRBJ2-3, with TRBD2 matching over 11 bases. CDR3 size: 15 residues. Losses at the gene ends were 5 bases for V and 2 bases for J; bases not matched to a gene: 3. The germline V gene has CDR1 SGHAT and CDR2 FQNNGV. The CDR3 sequence: CASSRSGRDTDTQYF. CDR3 nucleotide sequence: TGTGCCAGCAGCCGTAGCGGGAGGGACACAGATACGCAGTATTTT.

V gene TRBV7-7 combines with J gene TRBJ2-5, with TRBD2 identical over 7 bases. The CDR3 spans 16 residues. Germline-derived CDR1 and CDR2 are SSHAT and FNYEAQ (reference sequence). V shed 5 bases, J shed 2 bases, and the junction held 11 bases outside the gene matches. CDR3 residues: CASSPTGLGGQETQYF. CDR3 DNA sequence: TGTGCCAGCAGCCCGACCGGACTAGGCGGGCAAGAGACCCAGTACTTC.

The table lists this clonotype with many counts. The junction and the germline gene differ at one end; a read error may be behind it. The CDR3 here is CASSFSNSALHF. The CDR3, as DNA: TGTGCCAGCAGTTTCAGCAATTCAGCCCTCCACTTT. The J gene is TRBJ1-6, the V gene TRBV12-3 or TRBV12-4; D gene ambiguous. This CDR3 has 12 residues.

This clonotype was counted a few times. The chain is built from TRBV20-1 and TRBJ2-4; D gene uncertain. Trimming pared 1 base from V and 0 bases from J, leaving 7 bases between. CDR3 length equals 14 residues. Germline V gene data show CDR1 as DFQATT and CDR2 as SNEGSKA (reference sequence). For the CDR3, the DNA is TGCAGTGCTAGAGGGGTGGCAGCCAAAAACATTCAGTACTTC. It encodes CSARGVAAKNIQYF.

This clonotype occurred a few times. V is TRBV14 and J is TRBJ2-5; D not certain. The CDR3 spans 12 residues. CDR1 and CDR2 (germline): SGHDN, FVKESK. V lost 3 bases, J lost 0 bases, and 2 bases lay in between. Here the CDR3 DNA reads TGTGCCAGCAGCCAGTACCAAGAGACCCAGTACTTC. Translated, it gives CASSQYQETQYF.

The CDR3 coding sequence is TGTGCCAGCTCACCACCGTCCGGAGAAGAGACCCAGTACTTC. Amino acids: CASSPPSGEETQYF. V is TRBV18 and J is TRBJ2-5; D ambiguous. This CDR3 is 14 amino acids long. The germline V gene has CDR1 KGHSH and CDR2 LQKENI. V gave up 0 bases and J gave up 3 bases, with 8 bases separating them.

V and J are TRBV6-4 and TRBJ2-1; maybe TRBD2 (7 bases). The CDR3 is 15 amino acids. V lost 0 bases and J lost 5, with 11 bases in between. Looked up from germline, CDR1 is MRHNA and CDR2 is SNTAGT. In DNA, the CDR3 is TGTGCCAGCAGTGACTCGCCGGGGGGCAACAATGAGCAGTTCTTC. Its translation: CASSDSPGGNNEQFF.

This clonotype occurred a few times. This sequence joins TRBV6-1 and TRBJ1-1; D is undetermined. CDR3 length: 13 amino acids. V lost 6 bases and J 4 bases, leaving 12 bases between the germline ends. Germline V gene sequence: CDR1 MNHNS, CDR2 SASEGT. CDR3 sequence: CASRAPLGTEAFF. In nucleotides, the CDR3 is TGTGCCAGCAGGGCTCCTCTAGGCACTGAAGCTTTCTTT.

The CDR3 DNA is TGTGCCAGCTCACCCCACCCCTCCTACGAGCAGTACTTC. This translates into CASSPHPSYEQYF. The rearrangement uses TRBV18 and TRBJ2-7; D remains unclear. V was clipped by 3 bases and J by 0 bases, with 6 bases between them. The CDR3 contains 13 residues. CDR1 is KGHSH and CDR2 is LQKENI in the germline V gene.

This clonotype was observed at least ten times. The J gene is TRBJ2-3, the V gene TRBV27; 8 bases agree with TRBD2. Germline CDR1 is MNHEY and CDR2 is SMNVEV (reference sequence). J gave up 5 bases and V 2 bases, and 3 bases lay outside the gene matches. This CDR3 comprises 14 residues. CDR3 loop: CASSLRTSRDTQYF. CDR3 DNA: TGTGCCAGCAGTTTACGGACTAGCCGAGATACGCAGTATTTT.

This clonotype was observed at least ten times. V usage is TRBV2 and J usage is TRBJ1-1; D remains ambiguous. V was pared by 5 bases and J by 4 bases, with 11 bases between. Germline V gene data show CDR1 as SNHLY and CDR2 as FYNNEI. The CDR3 length is 13 residues. CDR3 region: CASSYTESTEAFF. The CDR3 DNA is TGTGCCAGCAGTTATACAGAGAGCACTGAAGCTTTCTTT.

The chain carries TRBV10-3 and TRBJ2-3; D unclear. The CDR3 loop spans 15 amino acids. CDR1 is ENHRY, CDR2 SYGVKD, per germline. Trimming took off 2 bases at V and 0 bases at J, with 9 bases between the two ends. CDR3 sequence: CAISETQASTDTQYF. The CDR3 coding sequence is TGTGCCATCAGTGAGACCCAGGCTAGCACAGATACGCAGTATTTT.

This clonotype was counted only a few times. The rearrangement joins TRBV4-1 to TRBJ1-2; TRBD1 matches at 7 bases. Germline lookup yields CDR1 MGHRA and CDR2 YSYEKL. J was trimmed by 8 bases and V by 3 bases; bases with no gene match: 6. This CDR3 comprises 13 residues. In nucleotides, the CDR3 is TGCGCCAGCAGCCAGGACAGGACGGGAGGCTACACCTTC. This codes for CASSQDRTGGYTF.

This clonotype was observed a handful of times. This sequence joins TRBV21-1 and TRBJ1-6; TRBD1, the table's D call, lacks a check against the DNA. TRBV21-1 represents a pseudogene. The CDR3 is 15 amino acids. CDR3 DNA sequence: TGTGCCAGCAGCAACGTAGGGGGCGCCCCTTCACCCCTCCACTTT. The encoded protein is CASSNVGGAPSPLHF.

This clonotype was seen a handful of times. The chain employs TRBV12-3 or TRBV12-4 and TRBJ2-2; possibly TRBD1 for D (5 bases). The CDR3 covers 15 residues. V was shortened by 3 bases and J by 1 base, with 9 bases between the two germline ends. The CDR3 protein is CASSFRQGNTGELFF. DNA of the CDR3: TGTGCCAGCAGTTTTCGGCAGGGGAACACCGGGGAGCTGTTTTTT.

V usage is TRBV24-1 and J usage is TRBJ2-3; possibly TRBD1 for D (6 bases). The germline V and J ends were trimmed by 4 bases and 6 bases, with 19 bases remaining between them. The CDR3 is made up of 16 amino acids. Germline loops: CDR1 KGHDR, CDR2 SFDVKD. DNA of the CDR3: TGTGCCACCAGTGAGAACACAGGGCTTGAGTTGGATACGCAGTATTTT. As protein: CATSENTGLELDTQYF.

This clonotype was found many times. The gene calls are TRBV10-3 and TRBJ2-2, with 14 bases identical to TRBD2. The V gene's germline CDR1 is ENHRY and CDR2 SYGVKD. This CDR3 region has 21 residues. The ends lost 2 bases at V and 1 base at J; junction bases unmatched: 12. The CDR3, as DNA: TGTGCCATCAGTGAGCCCCCGACTAGCGGGAGGGCCAAGAAGAACACCGGGGAGCTGTTTTTT. Protein: CAISEPPTSGRAKKNTGELFF.

This clonotype has just a few counts. V is TRBV4-2 and J is TRBJ1-3; weak D call: TRBD1 (5 bases). Trimming left V 4 bases short and J 0 bases short, with 16 bases between. The length of the CDR3 is 17 residues. The germline V gene encodes CDR1 LGHNA and CDR2 YNFKEQ. The CDR3: CASSPHQVGGSGNTIYF. The CDR3 DNA sequence: TGTGCCAGCAGCCCTCACCAAGTCGGGGGCTCTGGAAACACCATATATTTT.

This clonotype was seen many times. V usage is TRBV3-1 and J usage is TRBJ1-4; 8 positions match TRBD1. Germline CDR1 reads LGHDT; CDR2 reads YNNKEL (reference sequence). The V gene end was trimmed by 3 bases and the J gene end by 5 bases; junction bases not matched to a gene: 5. CDR3 length: 15 residues. CDR3 in DNA: TGTGCCAGCAGCCAGGACAGGGCGAGGAATGAAAAACTGTTTTTT. Translation: CASSQDRARNEKLFF. The variable domain in full, completed from reference TRBV3-1 and TRBJ1-4, reads DTAVSQTPKYLVTQMGNDKSIKCEQNLGHDTMYWYKQDSKKFLKIMFSYNNKELIINETVPNRFSPKSPDKAHLNLHINSLELGDSAVYFCASSQDRARNEKLFFGSGTQLSVL.